These 6 T cell receptor beta chains share one sample of origin, sequenced in a study of spatial heterogeneity in lung cancer. As to time point: sample taken at primary tumor resection. Material for sequencing was whole RNA from tumor, nontumor lung or frozen PBMC, left unsorted. Using its own MiXCR run on the 5' RACE reads, TCRdb lists one record per CDR3 protein. The repertoire has about 45,000 distinct CDR3 sequences, 12% to 15% of them found once; the top ten carry around three fifths. The material was PBMCs, obtained at surgery. The receptors here all came from a male donor with early-stage non-small cell lung cancer.

Here the CDR3 reads CASSGLAGPSPTDTQYF. CDR3 in DNA: TGTGCCAGCAGCGGACTAGCGGGACCCTCTCCCACAGATACGCAGTATTTT. V is TRBV7-9 and J is TRBJ2-3, with 12 bases identical to TRBD2. The CDR3 sequence is 17 residues long. V dropped 5 bases and J dropped 2; count of bases not matched to a gene: 8. Looked up from germline, CDR1 is SEHNR and CDR2 is FQNEAQ (reference sequence).

This clonotype was seen a single time. The chain has TRBV5-6 and TRBJ2-1; D gene unclear. In germline, CDR1 is SGHDT, CDR2 YYEEEE. The CDR3 sequence is 14 residues long. The V gene lost 0 bases and the J gene lost 2 bases, with 6 bases spanning the gap. The CDR3: CASSLGRTYNEQFF. The CDR3 bases are TGTGCCAGCAGCTTGGGGCGGACCTACAATGAGCAGTTCTTC.

The sample holds many counts of this clonotype. The chain carries TRBV5-6 and TRBJ2-1; D call uncertain. Deletions cut 2 bases from V and 0 bases from J, with 12 bases between. Germline CDR1 and CDR2: SGHDT and YYEEEE. The CDR3 is 16 amino acids. Written as DNA, the CDR3 is TGTGCCAGCAGCTTAAACCTAGTCACCTCCTACAATGAGCAGTTCTTC. It codes for CASSLNLVTSYNEQFF.

The J gene is TRBJ2-1, the V gene TRBV27; 9 nucleotides agree with TRBD1. V shed 4 bases, J shed 5 bases, and the junction held 3 bases outside the gene matches. The CDR3 covers 14 residues. Per germline, CDR1 MNHEY and CDR2 SMNVEV (reference sequence). CDR3 protein: CASSSDRGDNEQFF. The CDR3 region has the DNA TGTGCCAGCAGTTCGGACAGGGGCGACAATGAGCAGTTCTTC.

This clonotype was seen ten or more times. J is TRBJ1-3 and V is TRBV3-1; 8 bases map to TRBD1. The CDR3 length is 14 residues. CDR1 and CDR2 (germline): LGHDT, YNNKEL (reference sequence). V trimming: 1 base; J trimming: 5 bases; junction bases outside the gene matches: 1. The CDR3 DNA follows: TGTGCCAGCAGCCAAGCAGGGGGCAGAAACACCATATATTTT. It yields the protein CASSQAGGRNTIYF.

This chain joins TRBV9 and TRBJ1-2; TRBD1 is a possible D gene (6 bases). The germline CDR1 and CDR2 sequences are SGDLS and YYNGEE. The ends were cut back, 3 bases at V and 0 bases at J, with 15 bases in the middle. This CDR3 contains 16 residues. The DNA for the CDR3 is TGTGCCAGCAGCGCCAGGGGCAGCGGCGCTAACTATGGCTACACCTTC. Protein: CASSARGSGANYGYTF.